This TCR beta chain comes out of a study of OX40 agonist ivuxolimab in advanced cancers. Study background: Participants averaged 60 years of age (range about 23 to 79) and were roughly 83% male. Study-wide points: Clones of CD4+ and CD8+ blood T cells grew by week 6 at doses of 0.1 to 3.0 mg/kg.

Germline V gene data show CDR1 as SQVTM and CDR2 as ANQGSEA. The CDR3 loop spans 14 amino acids. J was trimmed by 0 bases and V by 7 bases; bases with no gene match: 9. The protocol was immunoSEQ multiplex PCR, while the TCRdb copy is restricted to in-frame clones and leaves out a portion. The table records 100,000 to 150,000 clones, about nine tenths of them present only once. Note on this clone: As yet, its antigen is unknown.

The sample here was CD4+ or CD8+ T cells sorted from blood, taken in a trial of the OX40 agonist ivuxolimab. The source is an adult with an advanced solid tumor such as melanoma, head and neck, liver or kidney cancer. V and J are TRBV29-1 and TRBJ2-7, with TRBD1 matching 7 bases. CDR3 sequence (DNA): TGCAGCGCCGGAGCCGGGACAGCCTCCTACGAGCAGTACTTC. Residues: CSAGAGTASYEQYF.